A selection of T cell receptor beta chains follows, all from one sample in a study of OX40 agonist ivuxolimab in advanced cancers. Generated by immunoSEQ multiplex PCR, the TCRdb table keeps only in-frame clones and is missing some. Among about 40,000 clones listed, approximately 89% were seen once. The sample was CD4+ or CD8+ T cells sorted from blood, taken in a trial of the OX40 agonist ivuxolimab. The receptor source for this set is an adult with an advanced solid tumor such as melanoma, head and neck, liver or kidney cancer. Each CDR3 is given with its conserved first and last residue. D genes are given only for firm matches. Not all rows give a size; the values are once, few, many and, for expanded clones, a class.

d_gene: -; v_gene: TRBV2; abundance: -; j_gene: TRBJ1-5; CDR3aa: CASSEWLGGDQPQHF; CDR3nt: TGTGCCAGCAGTGAATGGCTGGGGGGGGATCAGCCCCAGCATTTT
d_gene: -; v_gene: TRBV28; abundance: -; j_gene: TRBJ2-5; CDR3aa: CASSLGSGAPGETQYF; CDR3nt: TGTGCCAGCAGTTTAGGGTCAGGTGCTCCGGGAGAGACCCAGTACTTC
d_gene: -; v_gene: TRBV7-9; abundance: once; j_gene: TRBJ2-5; CDR3aa: CASSAPGGGQETQYF; CDR3nt: TGTGCCAGCAGCGCGCCGGGGGGCGGTCAAGAGACCCAGTACTTC
d_gene: TRBD1; v_gene: TRBV28; abundance: -; j_gene: TRBJ1-4; CDR3aa: CASSFGQGRISLFF; CDR3nt: TGTGCCAGCAGTTTCGGACAGGGGCGCATTTCGCTGTTTTTT
d_gene: TRBD2; v_gene: TRBV2; abundance: -; j_gene: TRBJ2-1; CDR3aa: CASIRLAGGDEQFF; CDR3nt: TGTGCCAGCATTCGGCTAGCGGGAGGGGATGAGCAGTTCTTC
d_gene: TRBD2; v_gene: TRBV7-9; abundance: -; j_gene: TRBJ2-7; CDR3aa: CASSFGSGRPEQYF; CDR3nt: TGTGCCAGCAGCTTTGGTAGCGGGAGGCCCGAGCAGTACTTC
d_gene: -; v_gene: TRBV27; abundance: -; j_gene: TRBJ1-2; CDR3aa: CASSFGNRLNYGYTF; CDR3nt: TGTGCCAGCAGTTTCGGCAACAGGCTTAACTATGGCTACACCTTC
d_gene: -; v_gene: TRBV19; abundance: -; j_gene: TRBJ2-3; CDR3aa: CASSPSSTDTQYF; CDR3nt: TGTGCCAGTAGTCCTAGTAGCACAGATACGCAGTATTTT
d_gene: -; v_gene: TRBV10-1; abundance: -; j_gene: TRBJ2-7; CDR3aa: CASSESEYYEQYF; CDR3nt: TGCGCCAGCAGTGAGTCCGAATACTACGAGCAGTACTTC
d_gene: -; v_gene: TRBV7-6; abundance: -; j_gene: TRBJ2-5; CDR3aa: CASSLLLKLRSDQETQYF; CDR3nt: TGTGCCAGCAGCTTACTCTTAAAGCTCCGGTCCGATCAAGAGACCCAGTACTTC
d_gene: -; v_gene: TRBV5-1; abundance: -; j_gene: TRBJ1-1; CDR3aa: CASSLGGEATEAFF; CDR3nt: TGCGCCAGCAGCTTGGGAGGGGAGGCCACTGAAGCTTTCTTT
d_gene: -; v_gene: TRBV5-4; abundance: -; j_gene: TRBJ1-5; CDR3aa: CASNPGGSEQPQHF; CDR3nt: TGTGCCAGCAACCCGGGGGGGAGTGAGCAGCCCCAGCATTTT
d_gene: TRBD2; v_gene: TRBV7-6; abundance: -; j_gene: TRBJ2-5; CDR3aa: CASSQTSGRGETQYF; CDR3nt: TGTGCCAGCAGCCAGACTAGCGGGAGGGGTGAGACCCAGTACTTC
d_gene: TRBD1; v_gene: TRBV7-8; abundance: -; j_gene: TRBJ1-1; CDR3aa: CASSWTGPNTEAFF; CDR3nt: TGTGCCAGCAGCTGGACAGGCCCAAACACTGAAGCTTTCTTT
d_gene: -; v_gene: TRBV7-6; abundance: -; j_gene: TRBJ2-7; CDR3aa: CASSRTYEQYF; CDR3nt: TGTGCCAGCAGCCGAACCTACGAGCAGTACTTC
d_gene: TRBD2; v_gene: TRBV5-5; abundance: -; j_gene: TRBJ2-5; CDR3aa: CASSRTSGRLGETQYF; CDR3nt: TGTGCCAGCAGCCGGACTAGCGGGAGGCTCGGGGAGACCCAGTACTTC
d_gene: -; v_gene: TRBV5-8; abundance: -; j_gene: TRBJ2-1; CDR3aa: CATAPPPEQFF; CDR3nt: TGTGCCACCGCACCCCCCCCTGAGCAGTTCTTC
d_gene: TRBD2; v_gene: TRBV27; abundance: -; j_gene: TRBJ2-7; CDR3aa: CASSSSGGGYEQYF; CDR3nt: TGTGCCAGCAGTTCCTCGGGAGGGGGCTACGAGCAGTACTTC
d_gene: -; v_gene: TRBV30; abundance: once; j_gene: TRBJ1-1; CDR3aa: CAWSVPGRATEAFF; CDR3nt: TGTGCCTGGAGTGTACCCGGGCGGGCCACTGAAGCTTTCTTT
d_gene: TRBD2; v_gene: TRBV2; abundance: -; j_gene: TRBJ2-7; CDR3aa: CASSEAPAGARYEQYF; CDR3nt: TGTGCCAGCAGTGAAGCCCCAGCGGGAGCACGGTACGAGCAGTACTTC
d_gene: -; v_gene: TRBV7-6; abundance: -; j_gene: TRBJ2-3; CDR3aa: CASSSGTPPDTQYF; CDR3nt: TGTGCCAGCAGCTCCGGGACTCCCCCCGATACGCAGTATTTT
d_gene: -; v_gene: TRBV7-2; abundance: -; j_gene: TRBJ2-5; CDR3aa: CASSLAGTQYF; CDR3nt: TGTGCCAGCAGCTTAGCAGGGACCCAGTACTTC
d_gene: -; v_gene: TRBV27; abundance: -; j_gene: TRBJ1-5; CDR3aa: CASSATGFRDQPQHF; CDR3nt: TGTGCCAGCAGTGCCACAGGCTTCCGTGATCAGCCCCAGCATTTT
d_gene: -; v_gene: TRBV7-9; abundance: once; j_gene: TRBJ2-7; CDR3aa: CASSLYTYEQYF; CDR3nt: TGTGCCAGCAGCTTATATACCTACGAGCAGTACTTC
d_gene: TRBD1; v_gene: TRBV5-3; abundance: -; j_gene: TRBJ1-2; CDR3aa: CARSSERDREGDRGYTF; CDR3nt: TGTGCCAGAAGCTCGGAAAGGGACAGGGAAGGGGACCGTGGCTACACCTTC
d_gene: -; v_gene: TRBV5-1; abundance: -; j_gene: TRBJ2-7; CDR3aa: CASSFDKTEQYF; CDR3nt: TGCGCCAGCAGCTTTGATAAAACGGAGCAGTACTTC
d_gene: TRBD1; v_gene: TRBV6-6; abundance: -; j_gene: TRBJ2-7; CDR3aa: CASSPEKTGGEYF; CDR3nt: TGTGCCAGCAGTCCCGAAAAGACAGGGGGGGAGTACTTC
d_gene: -; v_gene: TRBV28; abundance: -; j_gene: TRBJ1-5; CDR3aa: CASSLIPGNNQPQHF; CDR3nt: TGTGCCAGCAGTTTAATCCCAGGGAACAATCAGCCCCAGCATTTT
d_gene: -; v_gene: TRBV27; abundance: -; j_gene: TRBJ1-1; CDR3aa: CASSYLGNTEAFF; CDR3nt: TGTGCCAGCAGTTATCTAGGGAACACTGAAGCTTTCTTT
d_gene: -; v_gene: TRBV6-1; abundance: once; j_gene: TRBJ2-7; CDR3aa: CASSELTELEEQYF; CDR3nt: TGTGCCAGCAGTGAATTGACAGAACTAGAGGAGCAGTACTTC
d_gene: -; v_gene: TRBV7-9; abundance: -; j_gene: TRBJ2-6; CDR3aa: CASSLVASGANVLTF; CDR3nt: TGTGCCAGCAGCTTAGTTGCTTCTGGGGCCAACGTCCTGACTTTC
d_gene: -; v_gene: TRBV7-9; abundance: -; j_gene: TRBJ2-3; CDR3aa: CASSLSGGSTDTQYF; CDR3nt: TGTGCCAGCAGCTTAAGTGGGGGAAGCACAGATACGCAGTATTTT
d_gene: -; v_gene: TRBV6-5; abundance: -; j_gene: TRBJ2-6; CDR3aa: CASTPSGANVLTF; CDR3nt: TGTGCCAGCACCCCCTCTGGGGCCAACGTCCTGACTTTC
d_gene: -; v_gene: TRBV11-2; abundance: -; j_gene: TRBJ2-7; CDR3aa: CASSRSREEQYF; CDR3nt: TGTGCCAGCAGCCGGTCTCGGGAGGAGCAGTACTTC
d_gene: -; v_gene: TRBV27; abundance: -; j_gene: TRBJ2-1; CDR3aa: CASSDGFRSYNEQFF; CDR3nt: TGTGCCAGCAGCGACGGGTTCCGATCCTACAATGAGCAGTTCTTC
d_gene: -; v_gene: TRBV11-2; abundance: -; j_gene: TRBJ2-7; CDR3aa: CASKEGPYSYEQYF; CDR3nt: TGTGCCAGCAAGGAGGGACCCTACTCCTACGAGCAGTACTTC
d_gene: -; v_gene: TRBV27; abundance: -; j_gene: TRBJ2-2; CDR3aa: CASSFGLGELFF; CDR3nt: TGTGCCAGCAGTTTTGGGCTCGGGGAGCTGTTTTTT
d_gene: -; v_gene: TRBV19; abundance: -; j_gene: TRBJ2-1; CDR3aa: CASSIRGFNEQFF; CDR3nt: TGTGCCAGTAGTATCCGGGGCTTCAATGAGCAGTTCTTC
d_gene: -; v_gene: TRBV6-5; abundance: few; j_gene: TRBJ2-3; CDR3aa: CASSYSGGPTDTQYF; CDR3nt: TGTGCCAGCAGTTACTCTGGGGGACCCACAGATACGCAGTATTTT
d_gene: -; v_gene: TRBV5-3; abundance: -; j_gene: TRBJ2-2; CDR3aa: CARSLLQRNTGELFF; CDR3nt: TGTGCCAGAAGCTTGTTGCAAAGGAACACCGGGGAGCTGTTTTTT
d_gene: -; v_gene: TRBV27; abundance: once; j_gene: TRBJ2-7; CDR3aa: CASSLLGGSYEQYF; CDR3nt: TGTGCCAGCAGTTTACTAGGCGGATCCTACGAGCAGTACTTC
d_gene: -; v_gene: TRBV9; abundance: -; j_gene: TRBJ1-4; CDR3aa: CASSVATDEKLFF; CDR3nt: TGTGCCAGCAGCGTAGCAACAGATGAAAAACTGTTTTTT
d_gene: -; v_gene: TRBV4-1; abundance: -; j_gene: TRBJ1-1; CDR3aa: CASSQGAVTGRVVNTEAFF; CDR3nt: TGCGCCAGCAGCCAAGGCGCGGTTACAGGGAGGGTTGTGAACACTGAAGCTTTCTTT